The clone carrying this T cell receptor beta chain was picked up one time. The target antigen is unknown. This entry belongs to a study of T cells in localized non-small cell lung cancer. Study-wide results and limits: Appearances in adjacent lung were noted for a median approximately 58 of the top 100 tumor clones.

The method was immunoSEQ multiplex PCR; TCRdb's version includes in-frame clones alone and lacks a portion of them. This table has about 40,000 clones, around nine tenths appearing once. Sample: peripheral blood, taken before any cancer treatment. The receptor was derived from a man aged 18 to 55 with stage I lung adenocarcinoma.

This CDR3 reads CAIQSSGETQYF. The CDR3 DNA follows: TGTGCCATACAATCTAGCGGGGAGACCCAGTACTTC. V gene TRBV10-3 combines with J gene TRBJ2-5; 8 bases map to TRBD2. Germline values: CDR1 ENHRY, CDR2 SYGVKD. The CDR3 extends over 12 amino acids. The ends lost 9 bases at V and 5 bases at J; junction bases unmatched: 5.